In its sample, the clone carrying this T cell receptor beta chain was seen once. This entry comes from a study of shared T cell receptors in the human thymus. Between the trimmed V and J ends, which lost 1 base and 6 bases, there was a span of 31 bases. Germline loops: CDR1 LNHNV, CDR2 YYDKDF (reference sequence). This CDR3 region has 20 residues. Using immunoSEQ multiplex PCR, the repertoire was profiled, and TCRdb retains in-frame clones only, with some absent. This sample has around 730,000 clones, with 70% to 90% found just once. These data were also reused for a study on human thymus T cells. That work states: Among the donors, all were healthy Finnish infants having corrective surgery for congenital heart defects. Corrective heart surgery yielded resections, and these provided the thymus tissue. Thymic as well as blood repertoires seemed to favor certain V and J genes unevenly. There were highly overlapping thymic repertoires among unrelated individuals, as related research reported.

The material sequenced was thymocytes. This clonotype originated in a girl less than two years old with a congenital heart defect. The chain links TRBV15 to TRBJ2-7; tentative D call: TRBD1 (5 bases). CDR3 DNA: TGTGCCACCAGCAGAGCCACGTATGGACAAACGTGCTGGTCTTCTTGCGAGCAGTACTTC. It is translated as CATSRATYGQTCWSSCEQYF.